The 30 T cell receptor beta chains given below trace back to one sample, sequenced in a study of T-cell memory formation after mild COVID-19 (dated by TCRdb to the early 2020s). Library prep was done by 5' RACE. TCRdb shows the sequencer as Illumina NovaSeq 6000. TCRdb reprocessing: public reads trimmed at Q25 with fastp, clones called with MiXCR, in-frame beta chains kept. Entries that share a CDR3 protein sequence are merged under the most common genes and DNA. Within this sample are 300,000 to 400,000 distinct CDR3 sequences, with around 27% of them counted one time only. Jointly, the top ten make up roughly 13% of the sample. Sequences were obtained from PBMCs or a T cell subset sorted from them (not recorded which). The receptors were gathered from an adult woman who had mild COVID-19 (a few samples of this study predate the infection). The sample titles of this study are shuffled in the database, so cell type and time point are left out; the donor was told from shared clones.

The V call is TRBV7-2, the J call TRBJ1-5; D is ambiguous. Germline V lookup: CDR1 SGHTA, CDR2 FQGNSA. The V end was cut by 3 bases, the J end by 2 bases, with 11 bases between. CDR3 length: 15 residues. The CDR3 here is CASSFGLVGNQPQHF. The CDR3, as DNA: TGTGCCAGCAGCTTCGGGTTGGTAGGCAATCAGCCCCAGCATTTT.

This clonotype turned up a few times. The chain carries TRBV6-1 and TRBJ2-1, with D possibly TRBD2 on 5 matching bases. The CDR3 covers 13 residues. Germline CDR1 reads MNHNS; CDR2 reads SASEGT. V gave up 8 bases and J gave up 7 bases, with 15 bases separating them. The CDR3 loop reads CASALRLKNEQFF. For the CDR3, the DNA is TGTGCCAGCGCCCTGCGACTAAAGAATGAGCAGTTCTTC.

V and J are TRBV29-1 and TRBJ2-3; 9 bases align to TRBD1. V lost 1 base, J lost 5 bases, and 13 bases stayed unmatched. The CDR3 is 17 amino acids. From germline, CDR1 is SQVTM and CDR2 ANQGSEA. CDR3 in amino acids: CSVEVGYGTGNQDTQYF. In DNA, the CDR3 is TGCAGCGTTGAAGTGGGCTATGGGACAGGGAATCAAGATACGCAGTATTTT.

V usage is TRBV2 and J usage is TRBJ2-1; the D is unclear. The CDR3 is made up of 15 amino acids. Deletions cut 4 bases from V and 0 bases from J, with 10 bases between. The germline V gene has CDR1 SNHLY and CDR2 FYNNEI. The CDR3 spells CASSGVVNSYNEQFF. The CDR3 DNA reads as TGTGCCAGCAGTGGGGTGGTTAACTCCTACAATGAGCAGTTCTTC.

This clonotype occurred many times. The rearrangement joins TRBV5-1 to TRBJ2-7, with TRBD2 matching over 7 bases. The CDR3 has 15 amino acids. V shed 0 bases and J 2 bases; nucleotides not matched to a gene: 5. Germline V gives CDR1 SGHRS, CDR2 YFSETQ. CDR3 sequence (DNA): TGCGCCAGCAGCTTGGGCCCAGCGGGAACCTACGAGCAGTACTTC. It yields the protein CASSLGPAGTYEQYF.

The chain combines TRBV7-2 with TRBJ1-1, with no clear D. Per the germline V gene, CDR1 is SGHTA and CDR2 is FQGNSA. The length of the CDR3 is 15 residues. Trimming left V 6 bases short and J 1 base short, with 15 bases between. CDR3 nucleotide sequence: TGTGCCAGCAGACCCAAAGAAGGAGGGAACACTGAAGCTTTCTTT. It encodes CASRPKEGGNTEAFF.

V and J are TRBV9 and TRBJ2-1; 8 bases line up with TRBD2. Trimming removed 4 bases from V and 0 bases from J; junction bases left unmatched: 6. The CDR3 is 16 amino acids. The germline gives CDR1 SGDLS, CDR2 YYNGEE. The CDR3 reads CASSFGGAISYNEQFF. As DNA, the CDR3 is TGTGCCAGCAGCTTCGGGGGGGCTATCTCCTACAATGAGCAGTTCTTC.

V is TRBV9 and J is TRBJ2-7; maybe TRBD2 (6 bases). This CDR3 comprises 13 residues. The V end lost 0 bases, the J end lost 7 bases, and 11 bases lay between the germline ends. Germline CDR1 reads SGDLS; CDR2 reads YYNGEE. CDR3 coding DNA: TGTGCCAGCAGCGTAGGGGAGGAGGGGGAGCAGTACTTC. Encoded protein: CASSVGEEGEQYF.

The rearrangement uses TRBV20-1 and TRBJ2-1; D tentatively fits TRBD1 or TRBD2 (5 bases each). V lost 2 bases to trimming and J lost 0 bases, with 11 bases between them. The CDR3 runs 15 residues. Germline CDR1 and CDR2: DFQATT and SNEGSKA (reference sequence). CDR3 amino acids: CSARQGRVSYNEQFF. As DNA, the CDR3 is TGCAGTGCTAGACAGGGACGGGTCTCCTACAATGAGCAGTTCTTC.

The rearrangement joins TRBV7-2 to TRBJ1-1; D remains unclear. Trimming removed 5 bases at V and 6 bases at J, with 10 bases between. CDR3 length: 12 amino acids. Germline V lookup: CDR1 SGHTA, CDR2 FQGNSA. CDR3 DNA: TGTGCCAGCAGCCAGTCAGGACCTGAAGCTTTCTTT. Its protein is CASSQSGPEAFF. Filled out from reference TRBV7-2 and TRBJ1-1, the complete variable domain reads GAGVSQSPSNKVTEKGKDVELRCDPISGHTALYWYRQSLGQGLEFLIYFQGNSAPDKSGLPSDRFSAERTGGSVSTLTIQRTQQEDSAVYLCASSQSGPEAFFGQGTRLTVV.

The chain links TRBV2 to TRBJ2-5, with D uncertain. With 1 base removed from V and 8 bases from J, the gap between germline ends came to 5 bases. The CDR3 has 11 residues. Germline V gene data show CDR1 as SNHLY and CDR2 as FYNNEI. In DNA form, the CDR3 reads TGTGCCAGCAGTGAAGGCGGTACCCAGTACTTC. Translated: CASSEGGTQYF. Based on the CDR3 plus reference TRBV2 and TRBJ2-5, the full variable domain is EPEVTQTPSHQVTQMGQEVILRCVPISNHLYFYWYRQILGQKVEFLVSFYNNEISEKSEIFDDQFSVERPDGSNFTLKIRSTKLEDSAMYFCASSEGGTQYFGPGTRLLVL.

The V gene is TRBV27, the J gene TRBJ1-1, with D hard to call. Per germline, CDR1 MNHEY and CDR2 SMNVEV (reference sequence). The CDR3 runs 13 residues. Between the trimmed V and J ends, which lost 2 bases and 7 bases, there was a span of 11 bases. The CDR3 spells CASSLGGYGEAFF. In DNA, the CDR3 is TGTGCCAGCAGTTTAGGTGGCTATGGTGAAGCTTTCTTT.

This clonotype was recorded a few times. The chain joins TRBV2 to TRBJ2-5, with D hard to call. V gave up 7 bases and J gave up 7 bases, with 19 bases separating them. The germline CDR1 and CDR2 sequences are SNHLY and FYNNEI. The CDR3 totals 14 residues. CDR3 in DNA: TGTGCCAGCATTAAAGAGGTGGGAAAAGGGACCCAGTACTTC. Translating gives CASIKEVGKGTQYF. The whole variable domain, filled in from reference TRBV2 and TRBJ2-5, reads EPEVTQTPSHQVTQMGQEVILRCVPISNHLYFYWYRQILGQKVEFLVSFYNNEISEKSEIFDDQFSVERPDGSNFTLKIRSTKLEDSAMYFCASIKEVGKGTQYFGPGTRLLVL.

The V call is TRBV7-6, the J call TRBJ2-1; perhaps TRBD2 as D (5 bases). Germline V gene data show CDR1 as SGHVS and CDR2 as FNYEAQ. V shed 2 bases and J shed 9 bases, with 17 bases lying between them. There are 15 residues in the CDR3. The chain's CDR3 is CASSLWVDGGFEQFF. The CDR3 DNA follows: TGTGCCAGCAGCTTATGGGTCGATGGCGGGTTTGAGCAGTTCTTC.

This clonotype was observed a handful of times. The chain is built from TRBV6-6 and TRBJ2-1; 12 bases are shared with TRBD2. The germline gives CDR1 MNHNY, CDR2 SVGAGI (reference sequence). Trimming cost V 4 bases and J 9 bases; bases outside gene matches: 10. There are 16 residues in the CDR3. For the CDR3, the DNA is TGTGCCAGCAGTTCGTCAGGACTAGCGGGAATGGGTGAGCAGTTCTTC. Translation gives CASSSSGLAGMGEQFF.

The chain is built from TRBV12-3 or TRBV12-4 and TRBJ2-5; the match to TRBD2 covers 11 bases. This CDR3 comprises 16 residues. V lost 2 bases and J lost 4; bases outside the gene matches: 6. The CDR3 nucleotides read TGTGCCAGCAGTTTATTTAGCGGGGGGGCCGGAGAGACCCAGTACTTC. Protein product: CASSLFSGGAGETQYF.

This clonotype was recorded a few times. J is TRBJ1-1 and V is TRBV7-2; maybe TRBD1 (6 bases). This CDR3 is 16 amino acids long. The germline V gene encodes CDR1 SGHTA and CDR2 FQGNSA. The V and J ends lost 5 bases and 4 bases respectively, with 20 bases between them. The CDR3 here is CASSPLGGSRTTEAFF. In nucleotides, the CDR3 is TGTGCCAGCAGCCCCCTAGGGGGTTCCAGGACCACTGAAGCTTTCTTT.

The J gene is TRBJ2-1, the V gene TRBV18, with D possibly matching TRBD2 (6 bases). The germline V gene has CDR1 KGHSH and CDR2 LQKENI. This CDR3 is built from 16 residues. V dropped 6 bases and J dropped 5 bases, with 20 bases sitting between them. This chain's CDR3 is CASSLLRWGDHNEQFF. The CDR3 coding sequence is TGTGCCAGCTCCCTCCTAAGGTGGGGGGACCACAATGAGCAGTTCTTC.

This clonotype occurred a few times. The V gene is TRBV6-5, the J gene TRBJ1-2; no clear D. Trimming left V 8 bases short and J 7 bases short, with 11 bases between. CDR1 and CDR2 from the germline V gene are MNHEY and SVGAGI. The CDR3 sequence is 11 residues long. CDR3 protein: CASRHASGYTF. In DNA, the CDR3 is TGTGCCAGCCGACATGCATCTGGCTACACCTTC.

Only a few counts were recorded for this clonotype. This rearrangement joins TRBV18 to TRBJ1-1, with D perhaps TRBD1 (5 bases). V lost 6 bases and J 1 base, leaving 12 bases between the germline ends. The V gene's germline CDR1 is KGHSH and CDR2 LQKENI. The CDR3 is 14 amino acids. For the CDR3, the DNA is TGTGCCAGCTCGCCCTTTGGGGGGAACACTGAAGCTTTCTTT. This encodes CASSPFGGNTEAFF.

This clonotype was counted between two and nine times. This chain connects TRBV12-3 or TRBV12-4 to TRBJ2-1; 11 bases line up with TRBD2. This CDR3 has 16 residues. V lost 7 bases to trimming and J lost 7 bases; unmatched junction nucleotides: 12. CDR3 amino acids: CASKKNSGGARNEQFF. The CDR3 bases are TGTGCCAGCAAGAAAAATAGCGGGGGGGCCCGGAATGAGCAGTTCTTC.

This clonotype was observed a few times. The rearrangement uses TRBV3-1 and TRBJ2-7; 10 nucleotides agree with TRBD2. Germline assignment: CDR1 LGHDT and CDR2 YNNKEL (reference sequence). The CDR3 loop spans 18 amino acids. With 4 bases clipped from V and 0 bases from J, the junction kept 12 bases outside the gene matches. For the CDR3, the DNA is TGTGCCAGCAGCCCGAATCGACTAAAGCGGGGGGGCTCCTACGAGCAGTACTTC. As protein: CASSPNRLKRGGSYEQYF.

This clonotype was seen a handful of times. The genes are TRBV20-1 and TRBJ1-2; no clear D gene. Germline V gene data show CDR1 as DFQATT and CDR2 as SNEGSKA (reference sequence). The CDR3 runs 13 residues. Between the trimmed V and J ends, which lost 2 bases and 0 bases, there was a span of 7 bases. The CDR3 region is CSARFSPNYGYTF. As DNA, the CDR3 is TGCAGTGCTAGATTCAGCCCTAACTATGGCTACACCTTC.

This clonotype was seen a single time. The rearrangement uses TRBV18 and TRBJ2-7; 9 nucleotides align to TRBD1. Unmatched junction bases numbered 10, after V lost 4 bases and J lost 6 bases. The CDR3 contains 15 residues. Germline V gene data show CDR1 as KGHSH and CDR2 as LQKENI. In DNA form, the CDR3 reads TGTGCCAGCTCACTGTCACAGGGGGCTGTAGGCGAGCAGTACTTC. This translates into CASSLSQGAVGEQYF.

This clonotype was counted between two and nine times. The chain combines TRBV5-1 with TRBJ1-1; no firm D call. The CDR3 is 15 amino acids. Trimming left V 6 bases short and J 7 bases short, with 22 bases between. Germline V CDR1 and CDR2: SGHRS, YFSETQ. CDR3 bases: TGCGCCAGCACCGCGATTTCGGAGATTAAGCATGAAGCTTTCTTT. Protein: CASTAISEIKHEAFF.

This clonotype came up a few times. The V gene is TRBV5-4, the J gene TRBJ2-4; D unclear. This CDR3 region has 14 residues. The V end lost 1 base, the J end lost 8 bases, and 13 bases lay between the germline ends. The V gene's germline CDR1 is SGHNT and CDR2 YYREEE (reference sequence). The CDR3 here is CASSLWVGKDIQYF. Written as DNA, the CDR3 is TGTGCCAGCAGCTTGTGGGTGGGGAAGGACATTCAGTACTTC.

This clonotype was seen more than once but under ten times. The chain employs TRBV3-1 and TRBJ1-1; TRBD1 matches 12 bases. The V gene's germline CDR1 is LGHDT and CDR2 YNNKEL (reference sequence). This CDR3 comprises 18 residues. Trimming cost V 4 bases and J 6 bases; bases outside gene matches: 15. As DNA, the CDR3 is TGTGCCAGCAGCCCCCGGGACAGGGGGCTGTCGGGTCGGTCTGAAGCTTTCTTT. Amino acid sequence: CASSPRDRGLSGRSEAFF.

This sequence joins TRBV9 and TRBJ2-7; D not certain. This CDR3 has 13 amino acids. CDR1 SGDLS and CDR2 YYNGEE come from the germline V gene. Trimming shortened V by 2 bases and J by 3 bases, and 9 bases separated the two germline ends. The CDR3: CASSVAENYEQYF. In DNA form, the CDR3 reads TGTGCCAGCAGCGTCGCGGAAAACTACGAGCAGTACTTC.

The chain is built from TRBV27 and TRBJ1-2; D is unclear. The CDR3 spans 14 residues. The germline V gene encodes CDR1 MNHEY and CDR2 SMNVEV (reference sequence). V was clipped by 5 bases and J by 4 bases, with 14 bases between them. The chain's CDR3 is CASSPHSMPYGYTF. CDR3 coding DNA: TGTGCCAGCAGTCCACATAGCATGCCCTATGGCTACACCTTC.

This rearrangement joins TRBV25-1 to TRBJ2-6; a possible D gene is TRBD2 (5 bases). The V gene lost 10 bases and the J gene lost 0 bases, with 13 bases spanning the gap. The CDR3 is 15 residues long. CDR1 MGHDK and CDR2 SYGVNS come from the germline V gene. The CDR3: CATRGQVSGANVLTF. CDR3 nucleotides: TGTGCCACCCGAGGGCAGGTCTCTGGGGCCAACGTCCTGACTTTC.